Following are 19 T cell receptor beta chains from one sample sequenced in a study of cytotoxic CD8 clonotypes in ibrutinib-treated CLL. The repertoire was sequenced with immunoSEQ multiplex PCR; TCRdb's copy has only in-frame clones and lacks some. This table has under 150,000 clones, approximately 89% appearing once. The sample here was PBMCs, taken after 12 months of ibrutinib treatment. These TCRs come from a human donor with chronic lymphocytic leukemia.

The gene calls are TRBV11-2 and TRBJ2-3; 7 nucleotides match TRBD1. This CDR3 has 15 amino acids. Germline trimming cut 5 bases from V and 2 bases from J; bases unmatched to any gene: 7. From germline, CDR1 is SGHAT and CDR2 FQNNGV. CDR3 protein: CASSAPQGSTDTQYF. CDR3 sequence (DNA): TGTGCCAGCAGCGCACCACAGGGGTCCACAGATACGCAGTATTTT.

This clone was counted a single time. V is TRBV29-1 and J is TRBJ2-5, with D perhaps TRBD1 (6 bases). With 6 bases removed from V and 1 base from J, the gap between germline ends came to 9 bases. Germline lookup yields CDR1 SQVTM and CDR2 ANQGSEA. The CDR3 is 12 residues long. In DNA, the CDR3 is TGCAGCGTCATGGGGGCCCAAGAGACCCAGTACTTC. This sequence encodes CSVMGAQETQYF.

The V gene is TRBV27, the J gene TRBJ2-5; D is possibly TRBD2 (5 bases). This CDR3 has 15 amino acids. Trimming pared 7 bases from V and 1 base from J, leaving 16 bases between. Germline values: CDR1 MNHEY, CDR2 SMNVEV (reference sequence). CDR3 bases: TGTGCCAGCATGAGTGTGAGAGGGATCCAAGAGACCCAGTACTTC. Translated, it gives CASMSVRGIQETQYF.

This sequence joins TRBV7-8 and TRBJ2-7; D possibly matches TRBD1 or TRBD2 (5 bases each). This CDR3 contains 15 residues. The germline V gene encodes CDR1 SGHVS and CDR2 FQNEAQ. Trimming removed 5 bases at V and 6 bases at J, with 20 bases between. The CDR3 region has the DNA TGTGCCAGCAGCCCAGGGACGGCCTCCTTAGGCGAGCAGTACTTC. Its translation is CASSPGTASLGEQYF.

The chain has TRBV19 and TRBJ1-4; D perhaps matches TRBD1 (5 bases). CDR1 and CDR2 (germline): LNHDA, SQIVND (reference sequence). This CDR3 comprises 14 residues. The V end was cut by 7 bases, the J end by 2 bases, with 11 bases between. The CDR3 sequence is CASTRGLTNEKLFF. The CDR3, as DNA: TGTGCCAGTACCCGGGGACTGACTAATGAAAAACTGTTTTTT.

This chain uses TRBV2 with TRBJ2-2; D is unclear. CDR3 length equals 15 residues. CDR1 SNHLY and CDR2 FYNNEI come from the germline V gene. The germline V and J ends were trimmed by 3 bases and 5 bases, with 13 bases remaining between them. The CDR3 protein is CASSEVSRTTGELFF. The DNA of the CDR3 is TGTGCCAGCAGTGAGGTTTCGCGGACGACCGGGGAGCTGTTTTTT.

The chain is built from TRBV9 and TRBJ2-2, with 12 bases that match TRBD2. CDR3 length: 16 residues. Germline V CDR1 and CDR2: SGDLS, YYNGEE. Germline trimming cut 2 bases from V and 4 bases from J; bases unmatched to any gene: 3. In nucleotides, the CDR3 is TGTGCCAGCAGCGTGCTAGCGGGAGGGCCCACCGGGGAGCTGTTTTTT. Protein product: CASSVLAGGPTGELFF.

This clone was detected a few times. V is TRBV28 and J is TRBJ1-2, with TRBD1 matching over 11 bases. Germline assignment: CDR1 MDHEN and CDR2 SYDVKM. V shed 3 bases, J shed 8 bases, and the junction held 8 bases outside the gene matches. The CDR3 contains 15 residues. The CDR3 coding sequence is TGTGCCAGCAGTTTGGAGAGGACAGGGGGCGTCGGCTACACCTTC. Translation gives CASSLERTGGVGYTF.

J is TRBJ1-1 and V is TRBV28, with TRBD1 matching 7 bases. CDR1 and CDR2 from the germline V gene are MDHEN and SYDVKM. With 2 bases clipped from V and 5 bases from J, the junction kept 8 bases outside the gene matches. CDR3 length equals 15 residues. Here the CDR3 DNA reads TGTGCCAGCAGTTTACCATGGACAGGCGCAACTGAAGCTTTCTTT. Residues: CASSLPWTGATEAFF. Full variable domain (remainder filled in from reference TRBV28 and TRBJ1-1): DVKVTQSSRYLVKRTGEKVFLECVQDMDHENMFWYRQDPGLGLRLIYFSYDVKMKEKGDIPEGYSVSREKKERFSLILESASTNQTSMYLCASSLPWTGATEAFFGQGTRLTVV.

This chain links TRBV4-2 with TRBJ2-1; possibly TRBD2 for D (7 bases). Germline CDR1 and CDR2: LGHNA and YNFKEQ. The CDR3 is made up of 18 amino acids. Trimming pared 4 bases from V and 2 bases from J, leaving 21 bases between. CDR3 protein: CASSPQGGLAEPYNEQFF. The CDR3 nucleotides are TGTGCCAGCAGCCCTCAAGGGGGGCTAGCGGAGCCCTACAATGAGCAGTTCTTC.

The chain uses TRBV28 and TRBJ2-2; 7 bases match TRBD2. Germline lookup yields CDR1 MDHEN and CDR2 SYDVKM. The V segment lost 3 bases and the J segment 7 bases; nucleotides outside the gene matches: 5. The CDR3 extends over 14 amino acids. The CDR3 region is CASSFTGGGGELFF. CDR3 coding DNA: TGTGCCAGCAGTTTCACGGGGGGTGGCGGGGAGCTGTTTTTT.

This chain joins TRBV7-2 and TRBJ2-7; the D gene is possibly TRBD2 (6 bases). The V end lost 5 bases, the J end lost 6 bases, and 17 bases lay between the germline ends. This CDR3 region has 14 residues. Germline V lookup: CDR1 SGHTA, CDR2 FQGNSA. Written as DNA, the CDR3 is TGTGCCAGCAGCGAGAACTCCGGGAGCTCCGAGCAGTACTTC. This codes for CASSENSGSSEQYF.

The CDR3 loop reads CASSLGSGAGTSGNRETQYF. The CDR3 DNA reads as TGCGCCAGCAGCTTGGGTTCCGGGGCCGGTACTAGCGGGAATCGTGAGACCCAGTACTTC. J is TRBJ2-5 and V is TRBV5-1; 10 positions agree with TRBD2. The CDR3 has 20 residues. V shed 0 bases and J 5 bases; nucleotides not matched to a gene: 19. Germline lookup yields CDR1 SGHRS and CDR2 YFSETQ.

This chain uses TRBV9 with TRBJ2-3; D gene ambiguous. V lost 2 bases, J lost 2 bases, and 9 bases lay in between. The V gene's germline CDR1 is SGDLS and CDR2 YYNGEE. The CDR3 runs 14 residues. CDR3 DNA: TGTGCCAGCAGCGTGGGTGGTTTCACAGATACGCAGTATTTT. This gives the protein CASSVGGFTDTQYF.

This sequence joins TRBV29-1 and TRBJ1-5, with D unresolved. The germline V and J ends were trimmed by 3 bases and 5 bases, with 8 bases remaining between them. The V gene's germline CDR1 is SQVTM and CDR2 ANQGSEA. The CDR3 runs 12 residues. The CDR3 spells CSVDGGDQPQHF. The CDR3 nucleotides read TGCAGCGTTGACGGCGGAGATCAGCCCCAGCATTTT.

The genes are TRBV7-9 and TRBJ2-7; D remains unclear. The CDR3 covers 14 residues. Trimming removed 1 base from V and 2 bases from J, with 9 bases in between. Germline lookup yields CDR1 SEHNR and CDR2 FQNEAQ (reference sequence). The CDR3 reads CASSLDGVPYEQYF. The CDR3 bases are TGTGCCAGCAGCTTAGATGGGGTACCCTACGAGCAGTACTTC.

The chain joins TRBV18 to TRBJ2-5; D is uncertain. V was shortened by 2 bases and J by 4 bases, with 11 bases between the two germline ends. The CDR3 runs 14 residues. Germline V gives CDR1 KGHSH, CDR2 LQKENI. CDR3 sequence reads: CASSPTRSGETQYF. In nucleotides, the CDR3 is TGTGCCAGCTCACCAACCAGGTCCGGAGAGACCCAGTACTTC.

The gene calls are TRBV18 and TRBJ1-5; 8 bases fit TRBD1. Germline-derived CDR1 and CDR2 are KGHSH and LQKENI. This CDR3 has 15 residues. V lost 5 bases, J lost 6 bases, and 9 bases stayed unmatched. The CDR3 spells CASSGPGGGSQPQHF. CDR3 nucleotides: TGTGCCAGCTCAGGGCCAGGGGGCGGGAGTCAGCCCCAGCATTTT.

The chain recombines TRBV5-4 with TRBJ2-1; D is ambiguous. The CDR3 has 13 amino acids. CDR1 SGHNT and CDR2 YYREEE come from the germline V gene (reference sequence). Trimming left V 2 bases short and J 4 bases short, with 7 bases between. The CDR3 nucleotides are TGTGCCAGCAGCTTTGAAATTTACAATGAGCAGTTCTTC. Protein sequence: CASSFEIYNEQFF.